This is a list of T cell receptor beta chains from one sample in a study of blood T cell repertoires in COVID-19. The table came from immunoSEQ multiplex PCR; TCRdb's copy has only in-frame clones and leaves some out. The data contain 50,000 to 75,000 clones, around 81% of them seen just once; the ten biggest clones take up 28%. The sequenced sample consisted of peripheral blood. Source of these receptors: a woman of 80 years or more with active or convalescent COVID-19. The CDR3 runs from the conserved cysteine through the conserved F or W. A D gene is named only where the DNA matches it firmly. Rows give clone size only sometimes, using once, few, many, or a class for an expanded clone.

j_call v_call clone_size d_call cdr3_aa cdr3_nt
TRBJ2-2 TRBV7-2 few - CASSLALGQAGELFF TGTGCCAGCAGCTTAGCGCTGGGGCAGGCCGGGGAGCTGTTTTTT
TRBJ1-6 TRBV6-2/TRBV6-3 - TRBD1 CASSLTGQGARNSPLHF TGTGCCAGCAGTCTAACCGGACAGGGGGCGAGGAATTCACCCCTCCACTTT
TRBJ2-7 TRBV4-3 - - CASSQVWSSYEQYF TGCGCCAGCAGCCAAGTTTGGAGTTCCTACGAGCAGTACTTC
TRBJ2-7 TRBV5-4 - - CASSLKGVTGEQYF TGTGCCAGCAGCCTAAAGGGGGTTACTGGGGAGCAGTACTTC
TRBJ1-6 TRBV7-2 - - CASSWRDFRYSPLHF TGTGCCAGCAGCTGGCGGGACTTCCGATATTCACCCCTCCACTTT
TRBJ1-4 TRBV4-2 - - CASSVQEDFNEKLFF TGTGCCAGCAGCGTTCAGGAAGATTTTAATGAAAAACTGTTTTTT
TRBJ2-7 TRBV3-1/TRBV3-2 - - CASSHSSRSIYEQYF TGTGCCAGCAGCCATAGTTCCCGGAGTATCTACGAGCAGTACTTC
TRBJ2-1 TRBV4-3 - TRBD1 CASSQAPRQGVAEQFF TGCGCCAGCAGCCAAGCCCCGAGACAGGGGGTTGCTGAGCAGTTCTTC
TRBJ2-5 TRBV16 - - CASSQSRGIGETQYF TGTGCCAGCAGCCAATCGCGAGGGATTGGCGAGACCCAGTACTTC
TRBJ1-2 TRBV19 - TRBD1 CASSTIQGSDYGYTF TGTGCCAGTAGTACGATACAGGGGAGCGACTATGGCTACACCTTC
TRBJ2-1 TRBV29-1 once TRBD2 CSAPGSGGAYNEQFF TGCAGCGCCCCGGGGAGCGGGGGGGCCTACAATGAGCAGTTCTTC
TRBJ2-7 TRBV27 - TRBD1 CASSLTGGHLSYEQYF TGTGCCAGCAGTTTAACAGGGGGACACCTCTCCTACGAGCAGTACTTC
TRBJ1-2 TRBV4-1 - - CASSQGRGNGYTF TGCGCCAGCAGCCAAGGGCGCGGGAATGGCTACACCTTC
TRBJ1-1 TRBV6-2/TRBV6-3 - TRBD1 CASSWTGNTEAFF TGTGCCAGCAGCTGGACAGGGAACACTGAAGCTTTCTTT
TRBJ2-1 TRBV28 once - CASSLINRDNEQFF TGTGCCAGCAGTCTCATAAACCGGGACAATGAGCAGTTCTTC
TRBJ2-1 TRBV12-3/TRBV12-4 - - CASSARGHLGQFF TGTGCCAGCAGTGCCAGAGGGCACCTTGGGCAGTTCTTC
TRBJ2-7 TRBV5-1 - TRBD2 CASSLVLAGPSYEQYF TGCGCCAGCAGCTTGGTGCTAGCGGGGCCATCCTACGAGCAGTACTTC
TRBJ1-2 TRBV24-1 - - CATNFQGYTF TGTGCCACCAACTTTCAAGGCTACACCTTC
TRBJ1-1 TRBV25-1 - - CASRLSGTEAFF TGTGCCAGCAGACTTTCGGGCACTGAAGCTTTCTTT
TRBJ1-1 TRBV7-6 - TRBD1 CASSITGGNTEAFF TGTGCCAGCAGCATCACAGGGGGGAACACTGAAGCTTTCTTT
TRBJ1-1 TRBV7-2 - - CASSKQAMNTEAFF TGTGCCAGCAGCAAACAGGCGATGAACACTGAAGCTTTCTTT
TRBJ2-7 TRBV6-5 - TRBD1 CASRPGTGGVEQYF TGTGCCAGCAGACCCGGGACAGGGGGCGTCGAGCAGTACTTC
TRBJ2-5 TRBV12-3/TRBV12-4 once - CASSPGGQETQYF TGTGCCAGCAGTCCCGGGGGTCAAGAGACCCAGTACTTC
TRBJ1-1 TRBV6-5 many - CASSPQGRDTEAFF TGTGCCAGCAGCCCACAGGGCCGGGACACTGAAGCTTTCTTT